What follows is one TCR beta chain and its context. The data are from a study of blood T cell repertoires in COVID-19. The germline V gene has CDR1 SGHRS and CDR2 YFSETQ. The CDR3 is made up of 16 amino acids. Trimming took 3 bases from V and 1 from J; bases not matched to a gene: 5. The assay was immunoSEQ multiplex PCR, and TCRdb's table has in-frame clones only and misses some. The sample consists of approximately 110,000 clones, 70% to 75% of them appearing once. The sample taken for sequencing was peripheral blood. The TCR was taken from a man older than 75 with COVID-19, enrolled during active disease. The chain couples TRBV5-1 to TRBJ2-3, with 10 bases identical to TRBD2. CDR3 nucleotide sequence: TGCGCCAGCAGCTCCGCCGGGACTAGCGGCACAGATACGCAGTATTTT. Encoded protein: CASSSAGTSGTDTQYF.